The 16 T cell receptor beta chains listed next were all sequenced from one sample in a study of response to subunit inactivated influenza vaccine. TCRdb ran MiXCR on the RT-PCR reads and lists one entry per CDR3 protein. The sample comprises about 480,000 distinct CDR3 sequences, over 10% of which are singletons, and about 12% rests with the top ten. The sequencing here drew on PBMCs from blood, taken about 40 days after vaccination. These receptors originate from a man between 50 and 59 years old who received an inactivated influenza vaccine.

This clonotype was found many times. The rearrangement uses TRBV20-1 and TRBJ2-7, with D maybe TRBD2 (5 bases). The CDR3 runs to 14 residues. The germline CDR1 and CDR2 sequences are DFQATT and SNEGSKA (reference sequence). Trimming removed 4 bases from V and 2 bases from J, with 15 bases in between. The CDR3 DNA sequence: TGCAGTGCTACCCTCCCGGGAAGACCCTACGAGCAGTACTTC. Residues: CSATLPGRPYEQYF.

This clonotype was seen only a few times. The chain carries TRBV7-6 and TRBJ2-2; a weak D match, TRBD1 (6 bases). The V end lost 5 bases, the J end lost 12 bases, and 22 bases lay between the germline ends. CDR1 is SGHVS, CDR2 FNYEAQ, per germline. This CDR3 spans 15 amino acids. The CDR3 DNA sequence: TGTGCCAGCAGCCCTACCCAACAGGGACCGGGCAAGCTGTTTTTT. Amino acids: CASSPTQQGPGKLFF.

This clonotype was seen a handful of times. This chain connects TRBV6-5 to TRBJ2-7, with D uncertain. The length of the CDR3 is 16 residues. Germline V gene data show CDR1 as MNHEY and CDR2 as SVGAGI. Trimming shortened V by 3 bases and J by 0 bases, and 15 bases separated the two germline ends. CDR3 sequence reads: CASSYEATASSYEQYF. CDR3 nucleotides: TGTGCCAGCAGTTATGAGGCTACAGCGAGCTCCTACGAGCAGTACTTC.

In its sample, this clonotype was seen many times. The rearrangement links TRBV7-2 to TRBJ1-2; D remains unclear. This CDR3 has 16 amino acids. Trimming shortened V by 5 bases and J by 2 bases, and 18 bases separated the two germline ends. Germline V gives CDR1 SGHTA, CDR2 FQGNSA. In DNA form, the CDR3 reads TGTGCCAGCAGCCCCGATCCTTGGCCGGGGAACTATGGCTACACCTTC. It encodes CASSPDPWPGNYGYTF.

This clonotype was seen a few times. The rearrangement links TRBV6-5 to TRBJ1-5; 9 positions match TRBD1. The V and J ends lost 6 bases and 1 base, in that order; junction bases with no gene match: 7. This CDR3 is built from 16 residues. Germline CDR1 is MNHEY and CDR2 is SVGAGI. CDR3 DNA: TGTGCCAGCAGCTACAGGGGGCGGAGGAGCAATCAGCCCCAGCATTTT. Protein product: CASSYRGRRSNQPQHF.

There are a few counts of this clonotype. CDR3 nucleotide sequence: TGTGCCACCCGATCAGGCGGCAATGAGCAGTTCTTC. Translating it yields CATRSGGNEQFF. V and J are TRBV12-3 or TRBV12-4 and TRBJ2-1; D not resolved. V dropped 10 bases and J dropped 6 bases, with 13 bases sitting between them. The CDR3 is made up of 12 amino acids.

The V and J genes are TRBV7-9 and TRBJ1-6; no firm D call. V lost 0 bases and J 10 bases, leaving 10 bases between the germline ends. Germline V CDR1 and CDR2: SEHNR, FQNEAQ (reference sequence). This CDR3 is built from 14 residues. In DNA, the CDR3 is TGTGCCAGCAGCTTAGCTTGGGTGGAGTCACCCCTCCACTTT. Protein product: CASSLAWVESPLHF.

V usage is TRBV5-1 and J usage is TRBJ2-7; TRBD1 is a possible D gene (6 bases). This CDR3 comprises 13 residues. The germline gives CDR1 SGHRS, CDR2 YFSETQ. V lost 4 bases, J lost 4 bases, and 12 bases lay in between. This CDR3 reads CASSKDSQYEQYF. The DNA of the CDR3 is TGCGCCAGCAGCAAGGACAGCCAGTACGAGCAGTACTTC.

This clonotype was detected only a few times. The chain combines TRBV4-2 with TRBJ2-2, with D possibly matching TRBD2 (5 bases). V was shortened by 2 bases and J by 2 bases, with 9 bases between the two germline ends. The CDR3 length is 15 residues. In germline, CDR1 is LGHNA, CDR2 YNFKEQ. The CDR3: CASSQFRGNTGELFF. The DNA of the CDR3 is TGTGCCAGCAGCCAATTTCGGGGTAACACCGGGGAGCTGTTTTTT.

This clonotype was found many times. A read error may produce the germline difference seen at one junction end. The rearrangement uses TRBV5-1 and TRBJ1-1; unclear D gene. The CDR3 runs 14 residues. Germline-derived CDR1 and CDR2 are SGHRS and YFSETQ. The CDR3 DNA reads as TGTGCCAGCAGCTTAGTCGCAGGGAACACTGAAGCTTTCTTT. Translated, it gives CASSLVAGNTEAFF. The complete variable domain, with remaining parts taken from reference TRBV5-1 and TRBJ1-1, reads KAGVTQTPRYLIKTRGQQVTLSCSPISGHRSVSWYQQTPGQGLQFLFEYFSETQRNKGNFPGRFSGRQFSNSRSEMNVSTLELGDSALYLCASSLVAGNTEAFFGQGTRLTVV.

V gene TRBV4-2 combines with J gene TRBJ2-5; 8 bases map to TRBD2. The V segment lost 4 bases and the J segment 3 bases; nucleotides outside the gene matches: 7. The CDR3 extends over 15 amino acids. Germline V gene sequence: CDR1 LGHNA, CDR2 YNFKEQ. The CDR3 nucleotides read TGTGCCAGCAGCCGAGGGGCGGGAGGAGAAGAGACCCAGTACTTC. Protein product: CASSRGAGGEETQYF.

The sample holds a few counts of this clonotype. V and J are TRBV12-3 or TRBV12-4 and TRBJ2-2; 12 bases agree with TRBD1. The V segment lost 6 bases and the J segment 7 bases; nucleotides outside the gene matches: 9. The CDR3 sequence is 16 residues long. The CDR3 DNA is TGTGCCAGCAGGCCTCCGGGACAGGGGGCGATCGGGGAGCTGTTTTTT. Translation: CASRPPGQGAIGELFF.

This clonotype has just a few counts. The chain uses TRBV5-1 and TRBJ2-5, with 10 bases lining up with TRBD1. The germline V gene encodes CDR1 SGHRS and CDR2 YFSETQ. The CDR3 length is 15 residues. Losses at the gene ends were 0 bases for V and 5 bases for J; bases not matched to a gene: 4. This CDR3 reads CASSLVGTGDETQYF. The CDR3 DNA sequence: TGCGCCAGCAGCTTGGTTGGGACAGGGGACGAGACCCAGTACTTC.

This clonotype came up many times. J is TRBJ2-2 and V is TRBV4-2; a possible D gene is TRBD2 (6 bases). This CDR3 region has 16 residues. Looked up from germline, CDR1 is LGHNA and CDR2 is YNFKEQ. Trimming pared 0 bases from V and 6 bases from J, leaving 14 bases between. Here the CDR3 reads CASSQDLPPGAGELFF. The CDR3 coding sequence is TGTGCCAGCAGCCAAGATCTACCGCCGGGGGCCGGGGAGCTGTTTTTT.

The chain couples TRBV10-3 to TRBJ2-3; D remains ambiguous. V lost 3 bases, J lost 1 base, and 8 bases lay in between. Germline CDR1 and CDR2: ENHRY and SYGVKD. There are 14 residues in the CDR3. The CDR3 DNA reads as TGTGCCATCAGTGACCCGGCAGGCACAGATACGCAGTATTTT. Translating it yields CAISDPAGTDTQYF.

This clonotype was seen ten or more times. V and J are TRBV12-3 or TRBV12-4 and TRBJ1-5; 7 positions agree with TRBD1. V was pared by 5 bases and J by 4 bases, with 2 bases of the junction left unmatched. There are 13 residues in the CDR3. Here the CDR3 reads CASSPGQNQPQHF. CDR3 coding DNA: TGTGCCAGCAGTCCGGGACAGAATCAGCCCCAGCATTTT.